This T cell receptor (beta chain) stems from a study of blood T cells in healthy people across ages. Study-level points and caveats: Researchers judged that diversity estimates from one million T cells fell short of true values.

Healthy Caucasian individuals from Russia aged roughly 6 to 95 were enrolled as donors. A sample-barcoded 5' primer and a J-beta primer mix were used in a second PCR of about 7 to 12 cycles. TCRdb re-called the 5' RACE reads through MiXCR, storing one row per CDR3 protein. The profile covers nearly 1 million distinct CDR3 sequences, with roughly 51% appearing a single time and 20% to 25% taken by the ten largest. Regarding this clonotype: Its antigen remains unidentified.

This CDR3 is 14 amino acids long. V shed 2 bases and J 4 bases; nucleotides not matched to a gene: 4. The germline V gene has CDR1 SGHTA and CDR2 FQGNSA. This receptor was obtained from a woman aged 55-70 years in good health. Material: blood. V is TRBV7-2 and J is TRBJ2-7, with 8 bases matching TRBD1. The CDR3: CASSLWTGRYEQYF. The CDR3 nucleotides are TGTGCCAGCAGCTTATGGACAGGGAGGTACGAGCAGTACTTC.